These T cell receptor beta chains were read from a single sample in a study of cytomegalovirus exposure and HLA in healthy donors. Data came from immunoSEQ multiplex PCR; TCRdb stores just in-frame clones and leaves some out. The profile shows around 210,000 clones, around four fifths of them singletons. Specimen: PBMCs. The receptors stem from a boy aged 5-17 years in good health and CMV-seronegative. Each CDR3 is given with its conserved first and last residue. Each record gives: V gene, J gene, clone size, CDR3 length, D gene, CDR3 DNA, CDR3 protein. D genes are given only for firm matches. Clone size is stated in some rows and not others, as once, few, many or a class when expanded.

v_call: TRBV7-6; j_call: TRBJ1-1; clone_size: .; cdr3_length: 13; d_call: .; cdr3_nt: TGTGCCAGCAGCATATCAGGGAACACTGAAGCTTTCTTT; cdr3_aa: CASSISGNTEAFF
v_call: TRBV7-3; j_call: TRBJ2-5; clone_size: .; cdr3_length: 15; d_call: .; cdr3_nt: TGTGCCAGCAGCTCAAGAGCCGGGGTCCAAGAGACCCAGTACTTC; cdr3_aa: CASSSRAGVQETQYF
v_call: TRBV6-1; j_call: TRBJ1-5; clone_size: .; cdr3_length: 14; d_call: .; cdr3_nt: TGTGCCAGCAGTGACTCCCACGGGGGGTGGCCCCAGCATTTT; cdr3_aa: CASSDSHGGWPQHF
v_call: TRBV9; j_call: TRBJ2-5; clone_size: few; cdr3_length: 14; d_call: TRBD1; cdr3_nt: TGTGCCAGCAGCGCCACAGGGGTTACCGAGACCCAGTACTTC; cdr3_aa: CASSATGVTETQYF
v_call: TRBV5-1; j_call: TRBJ2-7; clone_size: .; cdr3_length: 15; d_call: .; cdr3_nt: TGCGCCAGCAGCTTGCCCCAGGATATCTCCTACGAGCAGTACTTC; cdr3_aa: CASSLPQDISYEQYF
v_call: TRBV25-1; j_call: TRBJ2-1; clone_size: .; cdr3_length: 16; d_call: TRBD2; cdr3_nt: TGTGCCAGCAGTGTCCGGACTAGCGGGAGAATCAATGAGCAGTTCTTC; cdr3_aa: CASSVRTSGRINEQFF
v_call: TRBV7-2; j_call: TRBJ2-5; clone_size: .; cdr3_length: 15; d_call: TRBD2; cdr3_nt: TGTGCCAGCAGCTTGGGACTATACAATGAGGAGACCCAGTACTTC; cdr3_aa: CASSLGLYNEETQYF
v_call: TRBV11-2; j_call: TRBJ2-2; clone_size: .; cdr3_length: 15; d_call: .; cdr3_nt: TGTGCCAGCCGGTCGGTGGCGGGACTGCACGGGGAGCTGTTTTTT; cdr3_aa: CASRSVAGLHGELFF
v_call: TRBV27; j_call: TRBJ1-2; clone_size: few; cdr3_length: 13; d_call: TRBD1; cdr3_nt: TGTGCCAGCAGTTCGGAGGGGGCGTCAGGCTACACCTTC; cdr3_aa: CASSSEGASGYTF
v_call: TRBV4-1; j_call: TRBJ2-4; clone_size: .; cdr3_length: 17; d_call: TRBD2; cdr3_nt: TGCGCCAGCAGCCAAGATTTGGCTAGCGGGAGTCAAAACATTCAGTACTTC; cdr3_aa: CASSQDLASGSQNIQYF
v_call: TRBV5-1; j_call: TRBJ2-6; clone_size: .; cdr3_length: 15; d_call: .; cdr3_nt: TGCGCCAGCAGATCTGTCCTCTCTGGGGCCAACGTCCTGACTTTC; cdr3_aa: CASRSVLSGANVLTF
v_call: TRBV7-3; j_call: TRBJ2-1; clone_size: .; cdr3_length: 16; d_call: TRBD2; cdr3_nt: TGTGCCAGCAGCAGACTAGCGGGGGAGAGGTTAAGAGAGCAGTTCTTC; cdr3_aa: CASSRLAGERLREQFF
v_call: TRBV9; j_call: TRBJ1-2; clone_size: .; cdr3_length: 14; d_call: .; cdr3_nt: TGTGCCAGCAGCGTAGGCCCCTTCAGCTATGGCTACACCTTC; cdr3_aa: CASSVGPFSYGYTF
v_call: TRBV27; j_call: TRBJ1-5; clone_size: .; cdr3_length: 14; d_call: TRBD1; cdr3_nt: TGTGCCAGCAGACCCGGACAGGGAGATCAGCCCCAGCATTTT; cdr3_aa: CASRPGQGDQPQHF
v_call: TRBV5-8; j_call: TRBJ1-2; clone_size: .; cdr3_length: 14; d_call: .; cdr3_nt: TGTGCCAGCAGCTTGGGGACAGCTAACTATGGCTACACCTTC; cdr3_aa: CASSLGTANYGYTF
v_call: TRBV30; j_call: TRBJ1-1; clone_size: once; cdr3_length: 13; d_call: .; cdr3_nt: TGTGCCTGGAGTGTTCCGCATGGCGGGCAGGCTTTCTTT; cdr3_aa: CAWSVPHGGQAFF
v_call: TRBV18; j_call: TRBJ2-1; clone_size: .; cdr3_length: 17; d_call: TRBD2; cdr3_nt: TGTGCCAGCTCACCAGAATGGGGGACTAGCGTCGACAATGAGCAGTTCTTC; cdr3_aa: CASSPEWGTSVDNEQFF
v_call: TRBV5-1; j_call: TRBJ2-1; clone_size: .; cdr3_length: 16; d_call: .; cdr3_nt: TGCGCCAGCAGCTCCCCTGCGGGGGCAAAGTACAATGAGCAGTTCTTC; cdr3_aa: CASSSPAGAKYNEQFF
v_call: TRBV19; j_call: TRBJ1-1; clone_size: .; cdr3_length: 15; d_call: .; cdr3_nt: TGTGCCAGTAGTATGGCCAGCGACCCGAACACTGAAGCTTTCTTT; cdr3_aa: CASSMASDPNTEAFF
v_call: TRBV4-1; j_call: TRBJ1-5; clone_size: .; cdr3_length: 17; d_call: .; cdr3_nt: TGCGCCAGCAGCCAAGTTATAAACCGAGGTGTTATTCAGCCCCAGCATTTT; cdr3_aa: CASSQVINRGVIQPQHF